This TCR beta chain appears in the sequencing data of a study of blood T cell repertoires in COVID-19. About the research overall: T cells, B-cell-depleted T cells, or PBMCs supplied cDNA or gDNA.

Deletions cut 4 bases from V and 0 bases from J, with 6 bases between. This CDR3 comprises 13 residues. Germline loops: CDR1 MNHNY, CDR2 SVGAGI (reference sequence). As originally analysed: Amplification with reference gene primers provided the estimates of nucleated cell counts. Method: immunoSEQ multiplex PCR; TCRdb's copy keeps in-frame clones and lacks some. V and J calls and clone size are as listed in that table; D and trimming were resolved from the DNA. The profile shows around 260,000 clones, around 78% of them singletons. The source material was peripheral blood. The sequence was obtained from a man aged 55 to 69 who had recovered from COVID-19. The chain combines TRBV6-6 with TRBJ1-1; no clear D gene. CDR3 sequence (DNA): TGTGCCAGCAGTTTCCAGATGAACACTGAAGCTTTCTTT. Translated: CASSFQMNTEAFF.